The rows below give T cell receptor beta chains drawn from one sample of a study of CD8 T cells in ankylosing spondylitis. TCRdb used MiXCR to reprocess the 5' RACE reads, holding one entry per CDR3 protein. The sample contains about 540,000 distinct CDR3 sequences, roughly 13% of which appear only once. Sequenced: blood, either unsorted or a sorted T cell fraction (not recorded which). Receptor source: a male donor with ankylosing spondylitis. The CDR3 runs from the conserved cysteine through the conserved F or W. D genes are given only for firm matches.

>TRBJ2-3|TRBD2|TRBV20-1
CSAGDSSGRGTDTQYF
>TRBJ2-7|-|TRBV3-1
CASSQASTGSYEQYF
>TRBJ2-7|-|TRBV27
CASSLGVGSYEQYF
>TRBJ2-3|TRBD2|TRBV5-1
CASSLAGGQGDTQYF
>TRBJ2-3|TRBD2|TRBV27
CATRAGGTPPDTQYF
>TRBJ2-1|-|TRBV2
CASSDPLGRTRGVDEQFF
>TRBJ1-5|-|TRBV20-1
CSARGRSNQPQHF
>TRBJ1-1|TRBD1|TRBV14
CASSQDRGLLMNTEAFF
>TRBJ2-1|-|TRBV21-1
CASSKRSLAAYNEQFF
>TRBJ2-1|-|TRBV7-9
CASSLLVDNEQFF